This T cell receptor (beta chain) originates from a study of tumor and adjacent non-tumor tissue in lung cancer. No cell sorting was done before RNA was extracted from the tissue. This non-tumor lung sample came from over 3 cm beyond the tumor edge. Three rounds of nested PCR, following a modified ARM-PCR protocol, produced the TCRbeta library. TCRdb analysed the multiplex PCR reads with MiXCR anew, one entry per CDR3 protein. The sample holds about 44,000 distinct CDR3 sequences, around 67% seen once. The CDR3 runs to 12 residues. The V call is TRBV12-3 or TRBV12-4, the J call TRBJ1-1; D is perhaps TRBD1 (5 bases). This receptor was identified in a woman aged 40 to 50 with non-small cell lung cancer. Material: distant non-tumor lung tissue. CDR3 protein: CTSSFQGLEAFF. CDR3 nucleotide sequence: TGTACAAGCAGTTTTCAGGGACTTGAAGCTTTCTTT.